The 29 T cell receptor beta chains presented below share a single source sample, sequenced in a study of cytomegalovirus exposure and HLA in healthy donors. It was with 60 Vbeta and 13 Jbeta primers that the PCR ran. TCRdb keeps only in-frame clones here, not all; method: immunoSEQ multiplex PCR. The data contain over 150,000 clones, about four fifths of them singletons. The sequenced sample was PBMCs. The receptors stem from a girl aged 5 to 17 in good health and CMV-seropositive.

This clone has only one observation. The rearrangement links TRBV7-3 to TRBJ2-2; 11 positions match TRBD2. The CDR3 is made up of 16 amino acids. CDR1 is SGHTA, CDR2 FQGTGA, per germline. V shed 7 bases and J 1 base; nucleotides not matched to a gene: 5. The CDR3, as DNA: TGTGCCAGCAACCCAGGGACTAGCGGGAACACCGGGGAGCTGTTTTTT. Translation gives CASNPGTSGNTGELFF. The entire variable domain, with the rest obtained from reference TRBV7-3 and TRBJ2-2, is as follows: GAGVSQTPSNKVTEKGKYVELRCDPISGHTALYWYRQSLGQGPEFLIYFQGTGAADDSGLPNDRFFAVRPEGSVSTLKIQRTERGDSAVYLCASNPGTSGNTGELFFGEGSRLTVL.

This clone has only one observation. V is TRBV4-1 and J is TRBJ2-7; D is uncertain. The ends were cut back, 0 bases at V and 6 bases at J, with 12 bases in the middle. Germline V gives CDR1 MGHRA, CDR2 YSYEKL. CDR3 length equals 14 residues. The CDR3 region has the DNA TGCGCCAGCAGCCAAGAGCTGCCAGGTCCCGAGCAGTACTTC. Amino acids: CASSQELPGPEQYF.

Only one count was recorded for this clone. The V call is TRBV11-3, the J call TRBJ2-5, with D maybe TRBD2 (7 bases). V shed 5 bases and J shed 4 bases, with 14 bases lying between them. Germline V gene data show CDR1 as SGHNT and CDR2 as YENEEA. CDR3 length: 14 amino acids. CDR3 loop: CASSPPRGGETQYF. As DNA, the CDR3 is TGTGCCAGCAGCCCCCCTAGGGGGGGAGAGACCCAGTACTTC.

The chain is built from TRBV19 and TRBJ1-6, with a possible D match to TRBD1 (6 bases). This CDR3 region has 17 residues. Germline V CDR1 and CDR2: LNHDA, SQIVND (reference sequence). V lost 5 bases and J lost 13, with 27 bases in between. DNA for the CDR3: TGTGCCAGTAGTCTTTCTCCTCGAGACAGGTCCGAGGCGCCCCTCCACTTT. Encoded protein: CASSLSPRDRSEAPLHF.

This chain links TRBV5-1 with TRBJ2-7, with 8 nucleotides matching TRBD2. The germline CDR1 and CDR2 sequences are SGHRS and YFSETQ. The CDR3 is made up of 13 amino acids. With V trimmed by 5 bases and J by 4 bases, 5 bases remained unmatched. The CDR3 DNA reads as TGCGCCAGCAGGTCCAGCGGGGGATACGAGCAGTACTTC. Translation: CASRSSGGYEQYF.

The V and J genes are TRBV11-1 and TRBJ2-5; 11 bases are a match to TRBD2. In germline, CDR1 is SGHAT, CDR2 FQDESV (reference sequence). Trimming cost V 1 base and J 5 bases; bases outside gene matches: 3. The CDR3 extends over 15 amino acids. The CDR3: CASSLGLAGYETQYF. The DNA of the CDR3 is TGTGCCAGCAGCTTAGGACTAGCGGGATATGAGACCCAGTACTTC.

The chain has TRBV12-5 and TRBJ1-1; D call uncertain. Germline CDR1 and CDR2: LGHNT and FRNRAP. V lost 7 bases and J 1 base, leaving 13 bases between the germline ends. This CDR3 has 14 residues. CDR3 region: CASALREGNTEAFF. CDR3 nucleotide sequence: TGTGCTAGTGCCTTGAGGGAAGGGAACACTGAAGCTTTCTTT. Full variable domain (outside the CDR3, taken from reference TRBV12-5 and TRBJ1-1): DARVTQTPRHKVTEMGQEVTMRCQPILGHNTVFWYRQTMMQGLELLAYFRNRAPLDDSGMPKDRFSAEMPDATLATLKIQPSEPRDSAVYFCASALREGNTEAFFGQGTRLTVV.

This clone was recorded only once. The chain combines TRBV6-5 with TRBJ1-2; no firm D call. The CDR3 is 13 amino acids. Per the germline V gene, CDR1 is MNHEY and CDR2 is SVGAGI. V lost 6 bases and J lost 3, with 11 bases in between. The DNA of the CDR3 is TGTGCCAGCAGCGGCGGCTGGGACTATGGCTACACCTTC. Its protein product is CASSGGWDYGYTF.

This CDR3 is CASRPSGDRVAYGYTF. Written as DNA, the CDR3 is TGTGCCAGTAGACCCTCTGGGGACAGGGTGGCCTATGGCTACACCTTC. The J gene is TRBJ1-2, the V gene TRBV19; TRBD1 agrees at 9 bases. V shed 6 bases, J shed 4 bases, and the junction held 12 bases outside the gene matches. The CDR3 extends over 16 amino acids. Germline V gene sequence: CDR1 LNHDA, CDR2 SQIVND (reference sequence).

The V and J genes are TRBV9 and TRBJ2-7, with 10 bases identical to TRBD1. CDR3 length: 14 residues. V shed 4 bases and J 5 bases; nucleotides not matched to a gene: 6. Germline CDR1 is SGDLS and CDR2 is YYNGEE. CDR3 in DNA: TGTGCCAGCAGCCCCGGGACAGGGGATAACGAGCAGTACTTC. Amino acids: CASSPGTGDNEQYF.

The rearrangement uses TRBV6-1 and TRBJ1-1; 7 nucleotides align to TRBD1. V dropped 3 bases and J dropped 5; count of bases not matched to a gene: 12. This CDR3 comprises 16 residues. Germline values: CDR1 MNHNS, CDR2 SASEGT. In DNA form, the CDR3 reads TGTGCCAGCAGTGAGGCCGAATCCAGGGGGTCTACTGAAGCTTTCTTT. Translated: CASSEAESRGSTEAFF.

This CDR3 reads CASAVYRGGDQPQHF. CDR3 sequence (DNA): TGTGCCAGTGCCGTGTACCGGGGGGGAGATCAGCCCCAGCATTTT. J is TRBJ1-5 and V is TRBV19, with D maybe TRBD1 (5 bases). The CDR3 is 15 residues long. V was pared by 8 bases and J by 5 bases, with 19 bases between. Germline CDR1 LNHDA, CDR2 SQIVND (reference sequence).

Only one count was recorded for this clone. The chain has TRBV7-3 and TRBJ1-1; 9 bases are shared with TRBD1. V lost 4 bases to trimming and J lost 5 bases; unmatched junction nucleotides: 8. The CDR3 runs to 15 residues. The V gene's germline CDR1 is SGHTA and CDR2 FQGTGA. CDR3 loop: CASSSTGGGGTEAFF. The CDR3 DNA reads as TGTGCCAGCAGCTCTACAGGGGGCGGCGGGACTGAAGCTTTCTTT. Full variable domain (outside the CDR3, taken from reference TRBV7-3 and TRBJ1-1): GAGVSQTPSNKVTEKGKYVELRCDPISGHTALYWYRQSLGQGPEFLIYFQGTGAADDSGLPNDRFFAVRPEGSVSTLKIQRTERGDSAVYLCASSSTGGGGTEAFFGQGTRLTVV.

This clone appeared once. DNA of the CDR3: TGTGCCAGCAGTGAAACAGGGTCTAATGAAAAACTGTTTTTT. Translated: CASSETGSNEKLFF. The chain uses TRBV2 and TRBJ1-4, with D perhaps TRBD1 (6 bases). Germline V gene lookup returns CDR1 SNHLY and CDR2 FYNNEI. The V and J ends lost 2 bases and 3 bases respectively, with 7 bases between them. The CDR3 runs 14 residues.

The rearrangement uses TRBV2 and TRBJ1-4; D remains unclear. The V end lost 4 bases, the J end lost 4 bases, and 7 bases lay between the germline ends. The CDR3 extends over 13 amino acids. The germline V gene encodes CDR1 SNHLY and CDR2 FYNNEI. In DNA form, the CDR3 reads TGTGCCAGCAGTGGAGGGTTTAATGAAAAACTGTTTTTT. This gives the protein CASSGGFNEKLFF.

The chain employs TRBV11-3 and TRBJ2-1; TRBD1 aligns across 7 bases. This CDR3 has 15 residues. After removal of 8 bases from V and 5 bases from J, the junction contained 12 bases not matched to a gene. The germline CDR1 and CDR2 sequences are SGHNT and YENEEA. DNA of the CDR3: TGTGCCAGCTCTTTGACAGGGCTGAGAAACAATGAGCAGTTCTTC. Protein sequence: CASSLTGLRNNEQFF.

V usage is TRBV14 and J usage is TRBJ2-7; no clear D. CDR3 length: 12 residues. Trimming removed 2 bases at V and 9 bases at J, with 11 bases between. Germline CDR1 reads SGHDN; CDR2 reads FVKESK. CDR3 DNA: TGTGCCAGCAGCCAACCTCAGTCGGGGCAGTACTTC. It codes for CASSQPQSGQYF.

This chain uses TRBV7-9 with TRBJ2-7; 7 positions agree with TRBD2. The CDR3 has 15 amino acids. The junction had 10 bases not matched to a gene; V was cut back by 2 bases and J by 6 bases. Per the germline V gene, CDR1 is SEHNR and CDR2 is FQNEAQ (reference sequence). CDR3 amino acids: CASSLSETSYREQYF. CDR3 sequence (DNA): TGTGCCAGCAGCTTATCTGAGACTAGCTATCGCGAGCAGTACTTC.

V is TRBV29-1 and J is TRBJ1-2; unclear D gene. The CDR3 has 11 amino acids. The germline gives CDR1 SQVTM, CDR2 ANQGSEA. CDR3 protein: CRADGNYGYTF. The CDR3 bases are TGCAGAGCGGACGGCAACTATGGCTACACCTTC.

This rearrangement joins TRBV7-9 to TRBJ2-7, with D perhaps matching TRBD1 (7 bases). Germline values: CDR1 SEHNR, CDR2 FQNEAQ (reference sequence). The CDR3 loop spans 17 amino acids. Trimming pared 0 bases from V and 1 base from J, leaving 16 bases between. In DNA, the CDR3 is TGTGCCAGCAGCTTAGCCAAGGGGGGACAGAGTTCCTACGAGCAGTACTTC. Its translation: CASSLAKGGQSSYEQYF.

The V and J genes are TRBV15 and TRBJ1-1; 7 nucleotides agree with TRBD1. J was trimmed by 4 bases and V by 3 bases; bases with no gene match: 8. This CDR3 is built from 15 residues. Germline lookup yields CDR1 LNHNV and CDR2 YYDKDF (reference sequence). The CDR3 DNA sequence: TGTGCCACCAGCAGTGACAGGGTAGGGTCCACTGAAGCTTTCTTT. Translating gives CATSSDRVGSTEAFF. The full variable domain, completed using reference TRBV15 and TRBJ1-1, is DAMVIQNPRYQVTQFGKPVTLSCSQTLNHNVMYWYQQKSSQAPKLLFHYYDKDFNNEADTPDNFQSRRPNTSFCFLDIRSPGLGDTAMYLCATSSDRVGSTEAFFGQGTRLTVV.

A word on this clone: Other DNA variants within this sample encode the same CDR3. This sequence joins TRBV11-3 and TRBJ1-1; the D is unclear. Germline CDR1 reads SGHNT; CDR2 reads YENEEA. The V gene lost 1 base and the J gene lost 1 base, with 4 bases spanning the gap. The CDR3 is 13 residues long. The CDR3 loop reads CASSLGGNTEAFF. The CDR3 nucleotides read TGTGCCAGCAGCTTAGGCGGGAACACTGAAGCTTTCTTT.

The V gene is TRBV2, the J gene TRBJ1-1; 10 nucleotides align to TRBD1. With V trimmed by 5 bases and J by 5 bases, 5 bases remained unmatched. Germline-derived CDR1 and CDR2 are SNHLY and FYNNEI. This CDR3 has 14 residues. CDR3 protein: CASSYRTGGTEAFF. CDR3 sequence (DNA): TGTGCCAGCAGTTACAGGACAGGGGGGACTGAAGCTTTCTTT.

This clone appeared once. J is TRBJ1-2 and V is TRBV19; possible D gene TRBD1, 5 bases. Trimming removed 10 bases at V and 2 bases at J, with 17 bases between. CDR3 length: 14 residues. Germline V gene sequence: CDR1 LNHDA, CDR2 SQIVND (reference sequence). The CDR3 bases are TGTGCCACCTTCTTGGGGCGCGAGAACTATGGCTACACCTTC. This sequence encodes CATFLGRENYGYTF.

This chain uses TRBV6-4 with TRBJ2-2; tentatively, D is TRBD2 (6 bases). CDR1 and CDR2 (germline): MRHNA, SNTAGT. The V gene lost 5 bases and the J gene lost 5 bases, with 9 bases spanning the gap. The CDR3 covers 13 residues. The CDR3 nucleotides are TGTGCCAGCAGTATTGGGGGGACCGGGGAGCTGTTTTTT. It is translated as CASSIGGTGELFF.

The rearrangement uses TRBV19 and TRBJ1-1, with D possibly matching TRBD1 (6 bases). CDR1 is LNHDA, CDR2 SQIVND, per germline (reference sequence). CDR3 length equals 14 residues. V lost 5 bases and J 4 bases, leaving 14 bases between the germline ends. CDR3 protein: CASSVTGQSTEAFF. CDR3 nucleotides: TGTGCCAGTAGTGTTACCGGACAGAGCACTGAAGCTTTCTTT.

This chain joins TRBV20-1 and TRBJ2-1, with D perhaps matching TRBD2 (5 bases). The V gene lost 5 bases and the J gene lost 6 bases, with 5 bases spanning the gap. Germline loops: CDR1 DFQATT, CDR2 SNEGSKA (reference sequence). This CDR3 has 10 amino acids. The CDR3 here is CSAGSNEQFF. The CDR3 coding sequence is TGCAGTGCTGGGAGCAATGAGCAGTTCTTC.

This chain connects TRBV11-2 to TRBJ1-3, with 7 bases aligning to TRBD1. The CDR3 length is 14 residues. With 5 bases clipped from V and 3 bases from J, the junction kept 4 bases outside the gene matches. Germline CDR1 and CDR2: SGHAT and FQNNGV. The CDR3 DNA is TGTGCCAGCAGCCCGGGGACAGTTGGAAACACCATATATTTT. It is translated as CASSPGTVGNTIYF.

This rearrangement joins TRBV2 to TRBJ2-7; D is undetermined. Germline loops: CDR1 SNHLY, CDR2 FYNNEI. The CDR3 sequence is 14 residues long. Trimming removed 4 bases from V and 5 bases from J, with 15 bases in between. CDR3 coding DNA: TGTGCCAGCAGTGGACTCGGCCAAGCCCACGAGCAGTACTTC. The encoded protein is CASSGLGQAHEQYF.